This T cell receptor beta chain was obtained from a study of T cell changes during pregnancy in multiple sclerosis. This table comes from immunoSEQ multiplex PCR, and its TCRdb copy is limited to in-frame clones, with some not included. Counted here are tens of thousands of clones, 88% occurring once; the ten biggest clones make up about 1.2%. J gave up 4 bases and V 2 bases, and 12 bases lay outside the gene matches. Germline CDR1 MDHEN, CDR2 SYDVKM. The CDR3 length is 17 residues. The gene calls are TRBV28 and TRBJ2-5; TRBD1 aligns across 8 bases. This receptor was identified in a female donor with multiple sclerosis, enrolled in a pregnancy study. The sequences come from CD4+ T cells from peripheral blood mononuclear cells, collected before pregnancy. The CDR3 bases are TGTGCCAGCAGTTTAGGGTGGGGCAGGGGGCGCGGAGAGACCCAGTACTTC. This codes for CASSLGWGRGRGETQYF.